This TCR beta chain was found in a study of blood T cell repertoires in COVID-19. This CDR3 is 18 amino acids long. Germline CDR1 SEHNR, CDR2 FQNEAQ (reference sequence). The ends lost 2 bases at V and 5 bases at J; junction bases unmatched: 7. Measured with immunoSEQ multiplex PCR; TCRdb has only the in-frame clones, and not every one. The sample lists tens of thousands of clones, 79% occurring once. The receptor was derived from a human donor in a cohort sampled during active COVID-19. The sample was peripheral blood. V is TRBV7-9 and J is TRBJ2-2; 14 nucleotides line up with TRBD2. CDR3 nucleotides: TGTGCCAGCAGCTTAAAGGGGACTAGCGGGAGAAGGACCGGGGAGCTGTTTTTT. Residues: CASSLKGTSGRRTGELFF.